This T cell receptor (beta chain) originates from a study of shared clonotypes between healthy human individuals. Notes on the study in general: It was only blood that was sampled, and tissue repertoires likely differ. Non-shared clonotypes had lower generation probabilities than clonotypes shared by all four sorted-subset donors.

Replicate PCRs run on sorted subsets employed approximately 0.2 ug DNA, 30,000 to 35,000 T cell genomes. Measured with immunoSEQ multiplex PCR; TCRdb has only the in-frame clones, and not every one. Of under 300,000 clones detected, 65% appear once; the ten largest clones hold around 10%. Germline V CDR1 and CDR2: GTSNPN, SVGIG (reference sequence). The CDR3 covers 17 residues. Trimming removed 0 bases from V and 4 bases from J; junction bases left unmatched: 10. Remarks on this clone: Its antigen is as yet unknown.

This TCR came from a man between 25 and 39 years old in good health. This rearrangement joins TRBV30 to TRBJ1-5; TRBD1 matches 9 bases. The sample consisted of memory CD4+ T cells sorted from blood. Stated subset: CD45RA-negative fraction. The CDR3 is CAWSVSRGTGSNQPQHF. In nucleotides, the CDR3 is TGTGCCTGGAGTGTGTCTCGTGGGACAGGGTCTAATCAGCCCCAGCATTTT.